This T cell receptor beta chain stems from a study of shared clonotypes between healthy human individuals. A note on this clone: What it recognizes is unknown. One junction end disagrees with the germline gene, perhaps due to a read error.

General study points: Larger estimated richness was generally seen in naive subsets than in memory subsets.

The authors divided CD4+ cells into CD45RA+ naive and CD45RA-negative memory subsets. When replicate PCRs were run on sorted subsets, they used 200 ng DNA, approximately 33,000 T cell genomes. Method: immunoSEQ multiplex PCR; TCRdb's copy keeps in-frame clones and lacks some. There are around 1,100,000 clones in the sample; 60% to 85% occur only once, and 0.89% lies in the top ten. This CDR3 is built from 16 residues. Germline V gene data show CDR1 as SQVTM and CDR2 as ANQGSEA. The chain combines TRBV29-1 with TRBJ1-4; D may be TRBD1 (5 bases). The sequencing sample was made of memory CD4+ T cells from PBMCs. Subset denoted: CD45RA-negative fraction. This sequence originates from a man aged 18 to 30 in good health. Some clones in this sample may be carry-over from other donors' samples. The CDR3, as DNA: TGCAGCGTTGAATCAGGTCACGCCGGGACTAATGAAAAACTGTCTTTT. Amino acids: CSVESGHAGTNEKLSF.